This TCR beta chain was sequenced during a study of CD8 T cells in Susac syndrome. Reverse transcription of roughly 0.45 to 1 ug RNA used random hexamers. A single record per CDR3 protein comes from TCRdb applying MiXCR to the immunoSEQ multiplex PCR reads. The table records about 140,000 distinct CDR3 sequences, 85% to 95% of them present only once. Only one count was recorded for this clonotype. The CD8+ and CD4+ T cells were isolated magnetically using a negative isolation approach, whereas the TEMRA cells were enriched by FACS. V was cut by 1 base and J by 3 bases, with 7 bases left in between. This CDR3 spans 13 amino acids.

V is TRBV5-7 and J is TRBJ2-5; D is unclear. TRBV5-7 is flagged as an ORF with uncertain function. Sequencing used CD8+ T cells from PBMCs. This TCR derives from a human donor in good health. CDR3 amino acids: CASSLRRKETQYF. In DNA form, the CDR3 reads TGTGCCAGCAGCTTGAGACGGAAAGAGACCCAGTACTTC.